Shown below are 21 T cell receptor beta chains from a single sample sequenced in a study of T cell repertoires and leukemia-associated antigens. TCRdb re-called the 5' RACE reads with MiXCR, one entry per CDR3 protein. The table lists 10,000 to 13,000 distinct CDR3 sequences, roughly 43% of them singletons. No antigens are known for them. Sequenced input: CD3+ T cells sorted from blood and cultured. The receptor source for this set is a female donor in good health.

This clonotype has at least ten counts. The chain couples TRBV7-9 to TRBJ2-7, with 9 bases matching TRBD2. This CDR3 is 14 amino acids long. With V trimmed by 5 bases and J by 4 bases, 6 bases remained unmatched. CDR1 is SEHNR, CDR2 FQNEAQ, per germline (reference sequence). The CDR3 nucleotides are TGTGCCAGCAGCCATAGCGGGAGTTGGTACGAGCAGTACTTC. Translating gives CASSHSGSWYEQYF. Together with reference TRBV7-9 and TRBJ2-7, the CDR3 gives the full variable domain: DTGVSQNPRHKITKRGQNVTFRCDPISEHNRLYWYRQTLGQGPEFLTYFQNEAQLEKSRLLSDRFSAERPKGSFSTLEIQRTEQGDSAMYLCASSHSGSWYEQYFGPGTRLTVT.

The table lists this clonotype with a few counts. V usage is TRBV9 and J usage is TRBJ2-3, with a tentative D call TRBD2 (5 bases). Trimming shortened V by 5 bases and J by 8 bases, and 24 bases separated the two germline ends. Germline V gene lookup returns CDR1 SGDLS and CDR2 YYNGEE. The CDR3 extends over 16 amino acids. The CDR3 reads CASSVEEDLTYATQYF. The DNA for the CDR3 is TGTGCCAGCAGTGTCGAGGAGGACTTGACCTATGCTACGCAGTATTTT.

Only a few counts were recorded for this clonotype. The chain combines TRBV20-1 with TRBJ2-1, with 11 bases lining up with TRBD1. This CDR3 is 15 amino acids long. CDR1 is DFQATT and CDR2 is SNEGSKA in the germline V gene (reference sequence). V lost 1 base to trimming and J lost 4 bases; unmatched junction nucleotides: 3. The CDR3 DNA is TGCAGTGCTAGAGGGACAGGGGGCGCTTACAATGAGCAGTTCTTC. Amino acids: CSARGTGGAYNEQFF.

CDR3 DNA: TGTGCCAGCAGCCAATGCTTTGGCACCGAAGCTTTCTTT. It yields the protein CASSQCFGTEAFF. This rearrangement joins TRBV3-1 to TRBJ1-1; D is ambiguous. The V end lost 2 bases, the J end lost 8 bases, and 12 bases lay between the germline ends. CDR1 and CDR2 from the germline V gene are LGHDT and YNNKEL (reference sequence). The CDR3 spans 13 residues.

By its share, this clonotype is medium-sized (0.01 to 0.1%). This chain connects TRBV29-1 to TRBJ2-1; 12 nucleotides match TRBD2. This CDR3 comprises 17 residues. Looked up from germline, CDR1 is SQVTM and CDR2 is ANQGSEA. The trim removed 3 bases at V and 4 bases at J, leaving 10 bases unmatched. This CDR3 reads CSVDTFTSGRIYNEQFF. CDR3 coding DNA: TGCAGCGTTGATACCTTCACTAGCGGGAGGATTTACAATGAGCAGTTCTTC.

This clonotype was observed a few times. DNA of the CDR3: TGCAGTGCCCCCGAGGGTAGCGGGAGGGCCATAGATACGCAGTATTTT. Its translation: CSAPEGSGRAIDTQYF. The chain combines TRBV20-1 with TRBJ2-3; TRBD2 agrees at 11 bases. Germline assignment: CDR1 DFQATT and CDR2 SNEGSKA (reference sequence). Unmatched junction bases numbered 13, after V lost 6 bases and J lost 5 bases. There are 16 residues in the CDR3.

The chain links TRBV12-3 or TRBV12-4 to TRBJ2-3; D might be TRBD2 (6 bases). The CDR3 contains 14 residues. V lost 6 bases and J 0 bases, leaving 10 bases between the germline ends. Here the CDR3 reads CASSLSGSTDTQYF. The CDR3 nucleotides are TGTGCCAGCAGCCTTAGCGGTAGCACAGATACGCAGTATTTT.

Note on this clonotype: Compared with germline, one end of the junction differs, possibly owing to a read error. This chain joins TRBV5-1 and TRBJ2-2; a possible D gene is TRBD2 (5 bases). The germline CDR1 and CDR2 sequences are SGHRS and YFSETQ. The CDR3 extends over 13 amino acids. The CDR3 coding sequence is TGCGCCAGCAGCTTGGGGGCCTCCGGGGAGCTGCTTTTT. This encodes CASSLGASGELLF.

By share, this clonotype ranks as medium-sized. For the CDR3, the DNA is TGTGCCAGCAGTTTCCTATCCGGCACAGATACGCAGTATTTT. As protein: CASSFLSGTDTQYF. The chain couples TRBV28 to TRBJ2-3; D uncertain. The V gene lost 3 bases and the J gene lost 1 base, with 8 bases spanning the gap. Germline-derived CDR1 and CDR2 are MDHEN and SYDVKM. This CDR3 comprises 14 residues.

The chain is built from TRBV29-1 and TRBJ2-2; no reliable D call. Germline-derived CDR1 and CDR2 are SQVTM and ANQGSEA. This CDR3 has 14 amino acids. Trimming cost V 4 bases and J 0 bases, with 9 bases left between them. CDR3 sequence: CSVGGRTNTGELFF. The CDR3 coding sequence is TGCAGCGTTGGTGGGCGAACGAACACCGGGGAGCTGTTTTTT.

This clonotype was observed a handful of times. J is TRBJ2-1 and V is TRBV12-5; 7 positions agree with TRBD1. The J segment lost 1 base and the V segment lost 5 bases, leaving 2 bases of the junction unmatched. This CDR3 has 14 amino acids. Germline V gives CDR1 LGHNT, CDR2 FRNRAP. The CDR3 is CASGPGQSYNEQFF. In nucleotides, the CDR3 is TGTGCTAGTGGTCCGGGACAGTCCTACAATGAGCAGTTCTTC.

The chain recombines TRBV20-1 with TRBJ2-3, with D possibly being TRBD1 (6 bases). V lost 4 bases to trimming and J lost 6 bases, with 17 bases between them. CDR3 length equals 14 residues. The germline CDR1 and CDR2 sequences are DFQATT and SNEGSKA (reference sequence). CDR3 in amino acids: CSAMDRGAFDTQYF. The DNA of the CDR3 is TGCAGTGCTATGGACAGAGGTGCTTTTGATACGCAGTATTTT.

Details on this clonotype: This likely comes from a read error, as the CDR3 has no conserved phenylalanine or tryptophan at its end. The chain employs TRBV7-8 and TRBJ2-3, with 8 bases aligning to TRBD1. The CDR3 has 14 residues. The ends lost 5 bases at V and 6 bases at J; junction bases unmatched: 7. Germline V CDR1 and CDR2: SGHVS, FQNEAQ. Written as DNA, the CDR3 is TGTGCCAGCAGCATGGACAGGGTTTTTGATACGCAGTATGTT. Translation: CASSMDRVFDTQYV.

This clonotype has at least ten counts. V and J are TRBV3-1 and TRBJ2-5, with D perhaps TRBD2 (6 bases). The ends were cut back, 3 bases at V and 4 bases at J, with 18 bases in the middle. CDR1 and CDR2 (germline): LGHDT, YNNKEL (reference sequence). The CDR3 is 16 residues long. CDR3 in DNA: TGTGCCAGCAGCCAGACGGCTGGAGGGCCTTCAGAGACCCAGTACTTC. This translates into CASSQTAGGPSETQYF.

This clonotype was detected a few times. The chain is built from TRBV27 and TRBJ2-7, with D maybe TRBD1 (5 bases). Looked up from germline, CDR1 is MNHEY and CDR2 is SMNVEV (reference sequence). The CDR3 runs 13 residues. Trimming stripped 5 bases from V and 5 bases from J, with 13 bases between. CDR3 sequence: CASSKSGLDEQYF. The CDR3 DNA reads TGTGCCAGCAGTAAATCAGGGCTCGACGAGCAGTACTTC.

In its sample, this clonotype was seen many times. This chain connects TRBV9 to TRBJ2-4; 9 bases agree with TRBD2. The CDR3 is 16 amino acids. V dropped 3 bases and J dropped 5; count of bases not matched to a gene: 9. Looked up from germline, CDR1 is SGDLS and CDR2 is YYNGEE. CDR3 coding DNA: TGTGCCAGCAGCGACGCGGGGGGGTTAGGGCAAAACATTCAGTACTTC. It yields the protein CASSDAGGLGQNIQYF.

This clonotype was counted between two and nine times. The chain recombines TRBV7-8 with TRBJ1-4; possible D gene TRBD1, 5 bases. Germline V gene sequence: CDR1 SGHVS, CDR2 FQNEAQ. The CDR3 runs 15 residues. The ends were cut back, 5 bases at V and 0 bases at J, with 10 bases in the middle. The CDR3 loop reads CASSLGPSTNEKLFF. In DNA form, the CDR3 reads TGTGCCAGCAGCCTGGGGCCTTCAACTAATGAAAAACTGTTTTTT.

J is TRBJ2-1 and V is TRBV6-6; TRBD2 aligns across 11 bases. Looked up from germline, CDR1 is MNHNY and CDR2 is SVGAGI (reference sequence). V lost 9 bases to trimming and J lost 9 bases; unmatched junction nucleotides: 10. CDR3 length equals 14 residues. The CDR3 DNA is TGTGCCAGGAAGGGACTAGCGGTCCATTTTGAGCAGTTCTTC. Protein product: CARKGLAVHFEQFF.

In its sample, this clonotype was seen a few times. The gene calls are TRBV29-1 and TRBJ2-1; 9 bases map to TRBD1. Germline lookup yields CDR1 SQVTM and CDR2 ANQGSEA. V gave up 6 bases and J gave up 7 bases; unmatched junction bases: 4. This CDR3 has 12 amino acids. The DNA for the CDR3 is TGCAGCGTGGTCGGACAGGGGAATGAGCAGTTCTTC. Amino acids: CSVVGQGNEQFF.

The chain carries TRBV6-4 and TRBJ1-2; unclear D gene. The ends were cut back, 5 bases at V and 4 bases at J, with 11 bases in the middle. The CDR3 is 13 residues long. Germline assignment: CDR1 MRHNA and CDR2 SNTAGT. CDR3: CASSRAGIYGYTF. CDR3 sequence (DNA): TGTGCCAGCAGTAGGGCGGGGATCTATGGCTACACCTTC.

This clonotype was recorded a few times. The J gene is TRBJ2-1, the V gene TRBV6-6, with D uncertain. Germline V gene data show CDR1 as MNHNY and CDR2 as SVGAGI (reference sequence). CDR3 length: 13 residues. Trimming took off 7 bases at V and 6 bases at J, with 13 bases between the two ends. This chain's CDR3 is CASTLGRSNEQFF. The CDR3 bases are TGTGCCAGCACCCTTGGACGGAGCAATGAGCAGTTCTTC.